This T cell receptor beta chain was captured by sequencing in a study of blood T cell repertoires in COVID-19. On the study more broadly: The analysed material was cDNA or gDNA that came from T cells, B-cell-depleted T cells, or PBMCs.

Profiled with immunoSEQ multiplex PCR; TCRdb holds only in-frame clones, not every one. Of some 210,000 clones listed, around 82% are singletons. The ends were cut back, 4 bases at V and 5 bases at J, with 15 bases in the middle. Per the germline V gene, CDR1 is SGHRS and CDR2 is YFSETQ. This CDR3 is built from 15 residues. The origin of this receptor is a man aged 45-65 years with active or convalescent COVID-19. The chain couples TRBV5-1 to TRBJ2-2; a possible D gene is TRBD1 (6 bases). The sequencing sample was made of peripheral blood. CDR3 in DNA: TGCGCCAGCAGCGAATTAGGGGGTTTAACCGGGGAGCTGTTTTTT. It codes for CASSELGGLTGELFF.